This T cell receptor (beta chain) was found in a study of Ad26.COV2.S vaccination and SARS-CoV-2 variants. Generated by immunoSEQ multiplex PCR, the TCRdb table keeps only in-frame clones and is missing some. The profile shows about 350,000 clones, about 89% of them singletons. This clone appeared a single time. The treatment here: around 19 received Ad26.COV2.S at low or high dose, single or two shots; five or six received placebo; per-sample allocation not given. Sample collection was performed on day 63 after the first vaccine or placebo injection. CDR3 length equals 16 residues. Trimming left V 3 bases short and J 1 base short, with 12 bases between. The germline V gene encodes CDR1 MDHEN and CDR2 SYDVKM.

The source of this sequence is a person between 18 and 60 years old who received the Ad26.COV2.S COVID-19 vaccine or a placebo. This chain uses TRBV28 with TRBJ2-2; D gene ambiguous. Here the sequenced sample was peripheral blood, taken in a trial of Ad26.COV2.S vaccine versus placebo. CDR3 protein: CASSLVPGWNTGELFF. The CDR3 bases are TGTGCCAGCAGTTTGGTTCCGGGCTGGAACACCGGGGAGCTGTTTTTT.